The clone carrying this T cell receptor beta chain has a count of ten or more. What it recognizes is unknown. The data belong to a study of identical twins. General observations from the study: Instead of following the same donors, the conclusions were based on cross-sectional statistical analysis. Analyses of zero insertions could, in part, be confounded by invariant MAIT and iNKT cells. Excess sharing by twins proved weaker in beta out-of-frame sequences. Models, which agreed with sharing between unrelated individuals, nonetheless underestimated the out-of-frame TCR alpha sharing seen in monozygotic twins.

MiXCR was run by TCRdb on the 5' RACE reads, yielding one entry per CDR3 protein. The table includes some 240,000 distinct CDR3 sequences, 8% to 11% detected once. The V gene lost 1 base and the J gene lost 6 bases, with 17 bases spanning the gap. The germline V gene has CDR1 SGHRS and CDR2 YFSETQ. The CDR3 runs 16 residues. This chain joins TRBV5-1 and TRBJ1-5; D perhaps matches TRBD1 (5 bases). Sequenced material: memory T cells sorted from blood. This TCR came from a man aged 50 or older in good health. CDR3: CASSLWGREVGQPQHF. Here the CDR3 DNA reads TGCGCCAGCAGCTTGTGGGGCAGGGAAGTGGGTCAGCCCCAGCATTTT.